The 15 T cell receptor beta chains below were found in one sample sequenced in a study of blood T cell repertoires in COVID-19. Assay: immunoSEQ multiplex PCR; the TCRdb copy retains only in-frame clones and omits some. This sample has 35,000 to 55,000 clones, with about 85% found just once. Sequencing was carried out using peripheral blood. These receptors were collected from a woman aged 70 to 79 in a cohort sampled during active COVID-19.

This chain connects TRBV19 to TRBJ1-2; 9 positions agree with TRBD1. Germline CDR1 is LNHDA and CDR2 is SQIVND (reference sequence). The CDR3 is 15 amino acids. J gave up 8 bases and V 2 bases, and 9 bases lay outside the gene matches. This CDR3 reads CASSISWGQGRGYTF. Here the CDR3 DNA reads TGTGCCAGTAGTATATCTTGGGGACAGGGTCGCGGCTACACCTTC.

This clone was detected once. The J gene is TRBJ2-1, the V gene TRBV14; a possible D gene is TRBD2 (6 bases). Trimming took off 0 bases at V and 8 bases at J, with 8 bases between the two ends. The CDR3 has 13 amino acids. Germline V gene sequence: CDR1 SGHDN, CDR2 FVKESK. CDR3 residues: CASSQEEGYEQFF. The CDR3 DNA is TGTGCCAGCAGCCAAGAGGAGGGCTATGAGCAGTTCTTC.

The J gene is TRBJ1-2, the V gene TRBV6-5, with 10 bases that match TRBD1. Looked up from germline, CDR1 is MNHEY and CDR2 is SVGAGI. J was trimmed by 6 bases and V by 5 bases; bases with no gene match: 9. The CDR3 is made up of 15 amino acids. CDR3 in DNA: TGTGCCAGCAGTAAATCGACAGGGGGCGCGAATGGCTACACCTTC. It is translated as CASSKSTGGANGYTF.

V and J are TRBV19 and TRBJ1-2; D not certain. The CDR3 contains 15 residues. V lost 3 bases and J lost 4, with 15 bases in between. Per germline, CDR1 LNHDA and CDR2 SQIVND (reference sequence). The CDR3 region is CASSILVSSLYGYTF. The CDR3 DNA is TGTGCCAGTAGTATTCTCGTCAGTTCCCTCTATGGCTACACCTTC. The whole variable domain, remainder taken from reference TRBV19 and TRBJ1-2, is DGGITQSPKYLFRKEGQNVTLSCEQNLNHDAMYWYRQDPGQGLRLIYYSQIVNDFQKGDIAEGYSVSREKKESFPLTVTSAQKNPTAFYLCASSILVSSLYGYTFGSGTRLTVV.

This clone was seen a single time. The CDR3 here is CASSRQDRNTEAFF. The CDR3 nucleotides are TGTGCCAGCAGTCGACAGGACCGAAACACTGAAGCTTTCTTT. The chain is built from TRBV6-5 and TRBJ1-1, with D maybe TRBD1 (6 bases). CDR1 is MNHEY and CDR2 is SVGAGI in the germline V gene. V shed 5 bases and J shed 2 bases, with 12 bases lying between them. This CDR3 has 14 residues.

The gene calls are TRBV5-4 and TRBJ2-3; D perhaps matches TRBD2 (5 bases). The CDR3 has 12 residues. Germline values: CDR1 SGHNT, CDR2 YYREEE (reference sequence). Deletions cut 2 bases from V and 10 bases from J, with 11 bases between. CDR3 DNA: TGTGCCAGCAGCTTACTAGAGGAGTCGCAGTATTTT. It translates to CASSLLEESQYF.

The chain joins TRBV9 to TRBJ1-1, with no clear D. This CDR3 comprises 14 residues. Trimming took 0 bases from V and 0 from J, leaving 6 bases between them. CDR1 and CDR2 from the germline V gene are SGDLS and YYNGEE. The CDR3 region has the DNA TGTGCCAGCAGCGTAGTAGCTATGAACACTGAAGCTTTCTTT. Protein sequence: CASSVVAMNTEAFF.

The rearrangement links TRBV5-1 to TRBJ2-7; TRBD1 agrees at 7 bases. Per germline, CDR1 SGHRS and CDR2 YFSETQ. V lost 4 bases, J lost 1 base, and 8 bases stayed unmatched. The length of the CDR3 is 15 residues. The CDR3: CASSVGRDRSYEQYF. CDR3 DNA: TGCGCCAGCAGCGTCGGAAGGGACAGATCCTACGAGCAGTACTTC.

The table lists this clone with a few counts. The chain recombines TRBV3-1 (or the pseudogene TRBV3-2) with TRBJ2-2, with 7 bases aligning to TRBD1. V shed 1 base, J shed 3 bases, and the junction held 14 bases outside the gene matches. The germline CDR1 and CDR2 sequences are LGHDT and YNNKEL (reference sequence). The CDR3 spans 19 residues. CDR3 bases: TGTGCCAGCAGCCAAGGTTATAGGTGGGGACAGACCTACACCGGGGAGCTGTTTTTT. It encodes CASSQGYRWGQTYTGELFF.

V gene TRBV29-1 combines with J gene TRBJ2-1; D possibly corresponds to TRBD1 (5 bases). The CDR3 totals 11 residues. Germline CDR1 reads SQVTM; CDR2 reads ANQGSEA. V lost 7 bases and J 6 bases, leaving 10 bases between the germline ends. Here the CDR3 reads CSARVGNEQFF. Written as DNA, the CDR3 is TGCAGCGCCAGGGTGGGCAATGAGCAGTTCTTC.

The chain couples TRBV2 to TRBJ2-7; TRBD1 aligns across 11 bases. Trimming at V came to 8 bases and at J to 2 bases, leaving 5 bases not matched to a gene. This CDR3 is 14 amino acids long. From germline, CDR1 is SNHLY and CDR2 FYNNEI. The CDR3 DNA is TGTGCCAGCCTCGGGACAGGGGGTGCCTACGAGCAGTACTTC. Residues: CASLGTGGAYEQYF.

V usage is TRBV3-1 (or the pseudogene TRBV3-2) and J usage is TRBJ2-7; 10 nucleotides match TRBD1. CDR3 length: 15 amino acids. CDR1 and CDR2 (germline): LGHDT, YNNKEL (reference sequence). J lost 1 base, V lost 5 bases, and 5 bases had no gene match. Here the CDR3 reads CASSSRDRGSYEQYF. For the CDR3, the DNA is TGTGCCAGCAGCTCCCGGGACAGGGGATCCTACGAGCAGTACTTC.

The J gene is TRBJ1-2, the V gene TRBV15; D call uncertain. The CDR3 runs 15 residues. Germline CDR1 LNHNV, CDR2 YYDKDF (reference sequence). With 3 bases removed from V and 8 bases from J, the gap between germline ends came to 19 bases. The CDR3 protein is CATSSHADLVRGYTF. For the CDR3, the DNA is TGTGCCACCAGCAGTCACGCCGACTTAGTGAGGGGCTACACCTTC.

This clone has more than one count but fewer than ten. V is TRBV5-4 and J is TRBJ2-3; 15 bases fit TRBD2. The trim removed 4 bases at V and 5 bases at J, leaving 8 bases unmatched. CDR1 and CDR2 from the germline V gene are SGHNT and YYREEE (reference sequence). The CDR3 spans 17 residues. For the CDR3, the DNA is TGTGCCAGCAGCCCGGGACTAGCGGGAGGTCCGGGAGATACGCAGTATTTT. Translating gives CASSPGLAGGPGDTQYF. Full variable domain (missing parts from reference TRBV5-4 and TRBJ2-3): ETGVTQSPTHLIKTRGQQVTLRCSSQSGHNTVSWYQQALGQGPQFIFQYYREEENGRGNFPPRFSGLQFPNYSSELNVNALELDDSALYLCASSPGLAGGPGDTQYFGPGTRLTVL.

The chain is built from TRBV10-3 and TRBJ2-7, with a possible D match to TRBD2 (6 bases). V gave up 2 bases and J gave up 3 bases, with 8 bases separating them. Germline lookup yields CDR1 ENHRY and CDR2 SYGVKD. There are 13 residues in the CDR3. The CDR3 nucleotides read TGTGCCATCAGTGAGCAGGAGGGCTACGAGCAGTACTTC. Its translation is CAISEQEGYEQYF.